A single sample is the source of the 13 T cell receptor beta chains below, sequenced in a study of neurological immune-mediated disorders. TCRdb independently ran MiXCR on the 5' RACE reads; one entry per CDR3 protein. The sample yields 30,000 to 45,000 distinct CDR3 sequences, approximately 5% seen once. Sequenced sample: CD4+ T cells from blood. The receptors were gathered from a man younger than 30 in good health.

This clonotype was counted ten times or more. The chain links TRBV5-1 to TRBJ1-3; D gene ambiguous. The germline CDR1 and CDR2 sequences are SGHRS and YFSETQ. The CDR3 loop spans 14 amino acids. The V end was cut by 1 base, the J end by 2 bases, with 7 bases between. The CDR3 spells CASSLQEPGNTIYF. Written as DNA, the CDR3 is TGCGCCAGCAGCTTGCAGGAACCTGGAAACACCATATATTTT.

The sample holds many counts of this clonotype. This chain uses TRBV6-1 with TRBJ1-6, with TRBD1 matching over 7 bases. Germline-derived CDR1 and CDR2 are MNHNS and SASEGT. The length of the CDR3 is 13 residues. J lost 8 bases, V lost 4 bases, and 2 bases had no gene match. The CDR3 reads CASSVDRDSPLHF. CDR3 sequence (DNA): TGTGCCAGCAGTGTCGACAGGGATTCACCCCTCCACTTT.

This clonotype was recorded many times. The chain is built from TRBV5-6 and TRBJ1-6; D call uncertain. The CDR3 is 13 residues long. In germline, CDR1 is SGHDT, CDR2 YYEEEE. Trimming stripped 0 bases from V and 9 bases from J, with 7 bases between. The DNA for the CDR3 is TGTGCCAGCAGCTTGGCGGCCGGTTCACCCCTCCACTTT. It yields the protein CASSLAAGSPLHF.

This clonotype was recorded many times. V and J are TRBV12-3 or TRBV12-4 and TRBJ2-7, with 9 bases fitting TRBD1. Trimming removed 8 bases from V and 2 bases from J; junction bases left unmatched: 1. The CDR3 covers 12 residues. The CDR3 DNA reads TGTGCCAGCCGGGACAGGGCCTACGAGCAGTACTTC. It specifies CASRDRAYEQYF.

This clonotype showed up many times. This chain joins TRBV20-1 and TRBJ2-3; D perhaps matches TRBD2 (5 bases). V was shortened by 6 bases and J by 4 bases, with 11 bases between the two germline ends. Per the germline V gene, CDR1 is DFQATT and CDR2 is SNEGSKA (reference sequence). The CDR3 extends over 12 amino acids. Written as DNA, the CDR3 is TGCAGTGCGCCGGAGGTGGCAGATACGCAGTATTTT. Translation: CSAPEVADTQYF.

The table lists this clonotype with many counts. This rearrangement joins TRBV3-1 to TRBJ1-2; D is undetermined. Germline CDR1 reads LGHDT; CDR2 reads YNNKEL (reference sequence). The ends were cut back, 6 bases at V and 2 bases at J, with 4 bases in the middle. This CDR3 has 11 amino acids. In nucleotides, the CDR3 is TGTGCCAGCAGTAACAACTATGGCTACACCTTC. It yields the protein CASSNNYGYTF.

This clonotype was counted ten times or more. This CDR3 reads CASSARVNQPQHF. The CDR3 bases are TGTGCCAGCAGCGCCAGGGTAAATCAGCCCCAGCATTTT. The gene calls are TRBV7-2 and TRBJ1-5; D is perhaps TRBD1 (5 bases). The germline V gene has CDR1 SGHTA and CDR2 FQGNSA. Trimming stripped 5 bases from V and 4 bases from J, with 9 bases between. The CDR3 runs to 13 residues. The whole variable domain, remainder taken from reference TRBV7-2 and TRBJ1-5, is GAGVSQSPSNKVTEKGKDVELRCDPISGHTALYWYRQSLGQGLEFLIYFQGNSAPDKSGLPSDRFSAERTGGSVSTLTIQRTQQEDSAVYLCASSARVNQPQHFGDGTRLSIL.

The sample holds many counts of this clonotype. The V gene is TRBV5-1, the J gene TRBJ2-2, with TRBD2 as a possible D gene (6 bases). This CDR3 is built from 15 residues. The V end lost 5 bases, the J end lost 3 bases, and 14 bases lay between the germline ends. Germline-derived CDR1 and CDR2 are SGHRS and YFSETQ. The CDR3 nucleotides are TGCGCCAGCAGTACGGCAGGAGGGGACACCGGGGAGCTGTTTTTT. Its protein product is CASSTAGGDTGELFF. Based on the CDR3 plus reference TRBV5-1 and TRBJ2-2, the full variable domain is KAGVTQTPRYLIKTRGQQVTLSCSPISGHRSVSWYQQTPGQGLQFLFEYFSETQRNKGNFPGRFSGRQFSNSRSEMNVSTLELGDSALYLCASSTAGGDTGELFFGEGSRLTVL.

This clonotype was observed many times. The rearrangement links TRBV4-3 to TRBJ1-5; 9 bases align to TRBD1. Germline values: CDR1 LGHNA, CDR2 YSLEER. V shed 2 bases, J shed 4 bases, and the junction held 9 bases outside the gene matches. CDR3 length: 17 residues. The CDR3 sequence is CASSQTPGQGGNQPQHF. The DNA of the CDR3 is TGCGCCAGCAGCCAAACGCCGGGACAGGGCGGAAATCAGCCCCAGCATTTT.

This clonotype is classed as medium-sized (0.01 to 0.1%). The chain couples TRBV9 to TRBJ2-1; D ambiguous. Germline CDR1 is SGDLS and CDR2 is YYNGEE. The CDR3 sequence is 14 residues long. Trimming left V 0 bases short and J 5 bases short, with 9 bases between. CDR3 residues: CASSVDSRDNEQFF. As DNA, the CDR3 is TGTGCCAGCAGCGTAGATTCCCGGGACAATGAGCAGTTCTTC.

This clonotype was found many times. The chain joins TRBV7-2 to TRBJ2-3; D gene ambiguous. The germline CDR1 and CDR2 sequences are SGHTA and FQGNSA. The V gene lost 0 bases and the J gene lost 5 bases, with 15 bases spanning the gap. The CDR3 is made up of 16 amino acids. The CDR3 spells CASSLARLEQLDTQYF. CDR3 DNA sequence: TGTGCCAGCAGCTTAGCGCGGCTGGAGCAACTAGATACGCAGTATTTT.

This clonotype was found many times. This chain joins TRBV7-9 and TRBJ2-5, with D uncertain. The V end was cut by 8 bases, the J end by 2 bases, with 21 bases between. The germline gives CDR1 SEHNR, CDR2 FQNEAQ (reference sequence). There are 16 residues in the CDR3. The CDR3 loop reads CASSLDRTADQETQYF. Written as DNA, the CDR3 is TGTGCCAGCTCACTCGATCGGACGGCCGATCAAGAGACCCAGTACTTC.

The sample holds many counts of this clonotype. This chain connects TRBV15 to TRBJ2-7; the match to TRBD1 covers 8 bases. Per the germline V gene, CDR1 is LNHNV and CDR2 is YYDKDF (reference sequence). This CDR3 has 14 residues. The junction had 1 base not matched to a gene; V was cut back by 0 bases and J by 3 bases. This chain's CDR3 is CATSRDDRGYEQYF. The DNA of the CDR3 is TGTGCCACCAGCAGAGACGACAGGGGCTACGAGCAGTACTTC.